This passage covers 17 T cell receptor beta chains from one sample sequenced in a study of human T cells and chemical hapten exposure. Time point noted: patch test 2, 6 weeks after DPC sensitization. As for treatment: therapeutic diphenylcyclopropenone sensitization with weekly scalp DPC. TCRdb analysed the RACE reads with MiXCR anew, one entry per CDR3 protein. Here the sample spans hundreds of thousands of distinct CDR3 sequences, around 6% being singletons. The input for sequencing was whole blood, taken in connection with sensitization to the hapten diphenylcyclopropenone (DPC). The origin of the receptors is a woman aged 18-29 years with alopecia areata. Some clones in this sample may be carry-over from other donors' samples.

There are a few counts of this clonotype. The rearrangement uses TRBV5-1 and TRBJ2-7; D ambiguous. This CDR3 region has 14 residues. V was shortened by 4 bases and J by 3 bases, with 14 bases between the two germline ends. In germline, CDR1 is SGHRS, CDR2 YFSETQ. The CDR3 DNA is TGCGCCAGCAGCACGTCCGGGCTGAACTACGAGCAGTACTTC. This sequence encodes CASSTSGLNYEQYF.

This clonotype was found a few times. The chain links TRBV7-2 to TRBJ2-1; TRBD2 might be the D (5 bases). This CDR3 has 12 amino acids. CDR1 is SGHTA and CDR2 is FQGNSA in the germline V gene. Trimming pared 1 base from V and 8 bases from J, leaving 6 bases between. CDR3 region: CASSLVGDEQFF. CDR3 nucleotide sequence: TGTGCCAGCAGCTTAGTCGGGGATGAGCAGTTCTTC.

This chain links TRBV5-1 with TRBJ1-1; 11 bases are shared with TRBD1. CDR3 length equals 16 residues. Losses at the gene ends were 3 bases for V and 3 bases for J; bases not matched to a gene: 7. The germline gives CDR1 SGHRS, CDR2 YFSETQ. DNA of the CDR3: TGCGCCAGCAGCTCAGGACAGGGGGCGTCTGACACTGAAGCTTTCTTT. Protein product: CASSSGQGASDTEAFF. The whole variable domain, filled in from reference TRBV5-1 and TRBJ1-1, reads KAGVTQTPRYLIKTRGQQVTLSCSPISGHRSVSWYQQTPGQGLQFLFEYFSETQRNKGNFPGRFSGRQFSNSRSEMNVSTLELGDSALYLCASSSGQGASDTEAFFGQGTRLTVV.

V is TRBV20-1 and J is TRBJ2-7; D remains unclear. CDR3 length equals 14 residues. Germline V lookup: CDR1 DFQATT, CDR2 SNEGSKA (reference sequence). With 4 bases removed from V and 0 bases from J, the gap between germline ends came to 13 bases. The CDR3 loop reads CSANPSERSYEQYF. CDR3 nucleotide sequence: TGCAGTGCTAACCCCAGCGAACGCTCCTACGAGCAGTACTTC.

This clonotype was observed at least ten times. The chain recombines TRBV6-2 or TRBV6-3 with TRBJ1-5, with D possibly matching TRBD1 (5 bases). The CDR3 is 15 residues long. In germline, CDR1 is MNHEY, CDR2 SVGEGT. Trimming left V 6 bases short and J 2 bases short, with 14 bases between. In DNA form, the CDR3 reads TGTGCCAGCAGAAACGGGGGAGGCGGCAATCAGCCCCAGCATTTT. Its translation: CASRNGGGGNQPQHF.

The table lists this clonotype with many counts. V and J are TRBV7-9 and TRBJ1-4; weak D call: TRBD1 (5 bases). CDR1 is SEHNR, CDR2 FQNEAQ, per germline (reference sequence). V was trimmed by 5 bases and J by 7 bases, leaving 17 bases between them. The CDR3 consists of 15 residues. The CDR3 protein is CASSRLRGSSEKLFF. The CDR3 bases are TGTGCCAGCAGCCGCTTGCGGGGGTCTAGTGAAAAACTGTTTTTT. The full variable domain, with the rest looked up from reference TRBV7-9 and TRBJ1-4, is DTGVSQNPRHKITKRGQNVTFRCDPISEHNRLYWYRQTLGQGPEFLTYFQNEAQLEKSRLLSDRFSAERPKGSFSTLEIQRTEQGDSAMYLCASSRLRGSSEKLFFGSGTQLSVL.

The genes are TRBV4-3 and TRBJ2-3; 8 bases match TRBD1. Trimming cost V 0 bases and J 1 base; bases outside gene matches: 0. Per the germline V gene, CDR1 is LGHNA and CDR2 is YSLEER. CDR3 length: 15 residues. The CDR3 reads CASSQDRGRTDTQYF. The CDR3 nucleotides are TGCGCCAGCAGCCAAGACAGGGGGCGCACAGATACGCAGTATTTT.

This clonotype was counted many times. The chain combines TRBV28 with TRBJ2-7; D may be TRBD2 (6 bases). Trimming cost V 6 bases and J 6 bases, with 12 bases left between them. The CDR3 extends over 12 amino acids. The germline V gene encodes CDR1 MDHEN and CDR2 SYDVKM. CDR3 sequence reads: CASSSGVPEQYF. DNA of the CDR3: TGTGCCAGCAGCTCGGGGGTCCCCGAGCAGTACTTC.

The chain carries TRBV28 and TRBJ2-3, with TRBD2 matching over 8 bases. The V gene end was trimmed by 2 bases and the J gene end by 5 bases; junction bases not matched to a gene: 6. The CDR3 loop spans 15 amino acids. Germline CDR1 MDHEN, CDR2 SYDVKM. CDR3 bases: TGTGCCAGCAGTTTACAGAGCGGGGGCGGAGATACGCAGTATTTT. Translating it yields CASSLQSGGGDTQYF.

The table lists this clonotype with a few counts. The chain employs TRBV4-1 and TRBJ1-4; D is uncertain. Trimming pared 1 base from V and 4 bases from J, leaving 13 bases between. The CDR3 is 16 amino acids. CDR1 and CDR2 (germline): MGHRA, YSYEKL. The CDR3 DNA is TGCGCCAGCAGCCAAGGGCGCCCCCTTGTTAATGAAAAACTGTTTTTT. Protein: CASSQGRPLVNEKLFF.

This clonotype was seen more than once but under ten times. The V and J genes are TRBV6-2 or TRBV6-3 and TRBJ2-7; 10 bases fit TRBD1. The V and J ends lost 5 bases and 5 bases, in that order; junction bases with no gene match: 3. The CDR3 has 13 residues. CDR1 MNHEY and CDR2 SVGEGT come from the germline V gene. CDR3 residues: CASSRTGGDEQYF. The CDR3 DNA reads TGTGCCAGCAGTCGGACAGGGGGTGACGAGCAGTACTTC.

This clonotype was detected many times. V gene TRBV18 combines with J gene TRBJ1-6, with D possibly TRBD1 on 5 matching bases. The CDR3 extends over 16 amino acids. Trimming took 3 bases from V and 7 from J, leaving 16 bases between them. CDR1 is KGHSH, CDR2 LQKENI, per germline. The CDR3 DNA follows: TGTGCCAGCTCACCGACCTCCCAGGGAACAAATTCACCCCTCCACTTT. This sequence encodes CASSPTSQGTNSPLHF.

This chain uses TRBV2 with TRBJ2-7; D uncertain. Trimming took off 3 bases at V and 1 base at J, with 4 bases between the two ends. The CDR3 is made up of 12 amino acids. The germline CDR1 and CDR2 sequences are SNHLY and FYNNEI. In nucleotides, the CDR3 is TGTGCCAGCAGTGAGTGGTCCTACGAGCAGTACTTC. Its protein is CASSEWSYEQYF.

V usage is TRBV6-2 or TRBV6-3 and J usage is TRBJ1-5; 9 nucleotides line up with TRBD1. Looked up from germline, CDR1 is MNHEY and CDR2 is SVGEGT. Trimming removed 4 bases from V and 0 bases from J; junction bases left unmatched: 7. CDR3 length: 17 residues. CDR3 region: CASSSWTGEVSNQPQHF. In DNA, the CDR3 is TGTGCCAGCAGTTCTTGGACAGGGGAGGTTAGCAATCAGCCCCAGCATTTT.

Many counts were recorded for this clonotype. The J gene is TRBJ2-7, the V gene TRBV9; TRBD1 is a possible D gene (6 bases). The CDR3 totals 15 residues. The germline CDR1 and CDR2 sequences are SGDLS and YYNGEE. V lost 7 bases, J lost 1 base, and 18 bases lay in between. CDR3 loop: CASGPDRRRSYEQYF. The CDR3 bases are TGTGCCAGCGGCCCCGACAGGCGAAGGTCCTACGAGCAGTACTTC.

This sequence joins TRBV9 and TRBJ2-3; D not resolved. Trimming took off 5 bases at V and 6 bases at J, with 10 bases between the two ends. The germline CDR1 and CDR2 sequences are SGDLS and YYNGEE. This CDR3 comprises 12 residues. The CDR3 loop is CASRGFLDTQYF. In nucleotides, the CDR3 is TGTGCCAGCAGGGGGTTTTTGGATACGCAGTATTTT.

This clonotype was observed at least ten times. The chain recombines TRBV4-1 with TRBJ1-1, with a tentative D call TRBD1 (5 bases). This CDR3 is 14 amino acids long. V was cut by 0 bases and J by 3 bases, with 8 bases left in between. In germline, CDR1 is MGHRA, CDR2 YSYEKL. CDR3 DNA: TGCGCCAGCAGCCAAGATAGACAGCACACTGAAGCTTTCTTT. This codes for CASSQDRQHTEAFF.